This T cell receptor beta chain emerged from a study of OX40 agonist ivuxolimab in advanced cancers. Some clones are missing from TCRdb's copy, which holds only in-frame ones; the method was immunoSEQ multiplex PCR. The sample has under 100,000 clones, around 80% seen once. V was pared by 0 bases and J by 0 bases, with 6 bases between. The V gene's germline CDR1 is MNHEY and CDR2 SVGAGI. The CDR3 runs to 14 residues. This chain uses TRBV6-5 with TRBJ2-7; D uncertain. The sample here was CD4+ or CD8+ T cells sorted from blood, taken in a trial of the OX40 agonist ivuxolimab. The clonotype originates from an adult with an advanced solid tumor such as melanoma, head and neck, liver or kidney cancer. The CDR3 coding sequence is TGTGCCAGCAGTTACTCGGGAACCTCCTACGAGCAGTACTTC. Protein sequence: CASSYSGTSYEQYF.